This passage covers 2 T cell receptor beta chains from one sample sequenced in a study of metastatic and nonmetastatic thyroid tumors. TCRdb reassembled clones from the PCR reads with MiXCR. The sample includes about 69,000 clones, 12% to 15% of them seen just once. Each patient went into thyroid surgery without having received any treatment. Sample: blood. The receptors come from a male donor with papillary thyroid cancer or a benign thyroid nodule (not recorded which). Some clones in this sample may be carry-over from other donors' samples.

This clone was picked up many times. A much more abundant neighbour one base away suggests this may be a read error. The CDR3 sequence: CASSYPGGYTF. CDR3 DNA: TGTGCCAGCAGTTACCCAGGAGGCTACACCTTC. The chain links TRBV2 to TRBJ1-2; no firm D call. This CDR3 spans 11 amino acids. Germline V gene sequence: CDR1 SNHLY, CDR2 FYNNEI. Between the trimmed V and J ends, which lost 5 bases and 8 bases, there was a span of 9 bases.

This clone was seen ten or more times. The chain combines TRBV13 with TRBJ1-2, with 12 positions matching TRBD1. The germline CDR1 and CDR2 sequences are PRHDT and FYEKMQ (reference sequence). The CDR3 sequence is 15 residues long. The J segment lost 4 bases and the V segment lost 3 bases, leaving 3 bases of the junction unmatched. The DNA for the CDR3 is TGTGCCAGCAGCTTGGGACAGGGGGCGGGCTATGGCTACACCTTC. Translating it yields CASSLGQGAGYGYTF.